Below are 17 T cell receptor beta chains sequenced from a single sample in a study of response to subunit inactivated influenza vaccine. TCRdb itself ran the RT-PCR reads through MiXCR, one entry per CDR3 protein. The data hold approximately 700,000 distinct CDR3 sequences, with more than 11% observed a single time. The input for sequencing was PBMCs from blood, taken roughly 2 weeks before vaccination. Source of these receptors: a man aged 45-65 years who received an inactivated influenza vaccine.

This clonotype was detected a few times. The chain links TRBV7-2 to TRBJ2-7, with a weak D call TRBD2 (6 bases). Trimming took off 1 base at V and 1 base at J, with 11 bases between the two ends. Germline-derived CDR1 and CDR2 are SGHTA and FQGNSA. The CDR3 runs 15 residues. As DNA, the CDR3 is TGTGCCAGCAGCTTAGACGGGGGTCGTTCCTACGAGCAGTACTTC. Amino acid sequence: CASSLDGGRSYEQYF.

The chain employs TRBV11-2 and TRBJ2-5; TRBD1 might be the D (5 bases). CDR1 and CDR2 from the germline V gene are SGHAT and FQNNGV. V was trimmed by 4 bases and J by 5 bases, leaving 14 bases between them. The CDR3 is 14 amino acids. CDR3 sequence reads: CASSSLGHRETQYF. The DNA of the CDR3 is TGTGCCAGCAGCTCCCTTGGGCACAGGGAGACCCAGTACTTC.

The V gene is TRBV6-6, the J gene TRBJ1-2; D is uncertain. CDR1 is MNHNY and CDR2 is SVGAGI in the germline V gene (reference sequence). The CDR3 totals 12 residues. V was trimmed by 0 bases and J by 6 bases, leaving 5 bases between them. The CDR3: CASSYSGNGYTF. In nucleotides, the CDR3 is TGTGCCAGCAGTTACTCCGGTAATGGCTACACCTTC.

There are many counts of this clonotype. This rearrangement joins TRBV13 to TRBJ2-1; the match to TRBD2 covers 12 bases. CDR1 is PRHDT and CDR2 is FYEKMQ in the germline V gene (reference sequence). CDR3 size: 15 residues. Trimming at V came to 5 bases and at J to 9 bases, leaving 8 bases not matched to a gene. The CDR3 DNA is TGTGCCAGCAGCGTACTAGCGGGGGGTCTCACTGAGCAGTTCTTC. Its protein is CASSVLAGGLTEQFF.

This clonotype was seen only a few times. This chain uses TRBV5-5 with TRBJ2-5; no clear D gene. Per the germline V gene, CDR1 is SGHKS and CDR2 is YYEKEE (reference sequence). Trimming took off 2 bases at V and 3 bases at J, with 5 bases between the two ends. CDR3 length: 12 amino acids. The CDR3 DNA follows: TGTGCCAGCAGCTTTGCAGAAGAGACCCAGTACTTC. Translating gives CASSFAEETQYF.

This clonotype was counted only a few times. J is TRBJ2-2 and V is TRBV6-1; D is possibly TRBD1 (6 bases). Germline CDR1 is MNHNS and CDR2 is SASEGT. CDR3 size: 14 residues. V gave up 7 bases and J gave up 8 bases, with 17 bases separating them. CDR3 residues: CASTLDSQRGELFF. The CDR3 DNA reads TGTGCCAGCACCCTGGACAGCCAACGGGGGGAGCTGTTTTTT.

This clonotype was seen repeatedly, ten times or more. The genes are TRBV5-6 and TRBJ2-3; D may match TRBD1 or TRBD2 (5 bases each). Germline-derived CDR1 and CDR2 are SGHDT and YYEEEE. The V end was cut by 2 bases, the J end by 2 bases, with 30 bases between. The CDR3 totals 21 residues. CDR3 DNA sequence: TGTGCCAGCAGCTTAACTTTTTGGGGCAGGGAGTCTGCTGTACTCACAGATACGCAGTATTTT. This gives the protein CASSLTFWGRESAVLTDTQYF.

This clonotype was picked up a small number of times. The CDR3 spells CSATPGLTYEQYF. The CDR3 DNA reads as TGCAGTGCAACCCCGGGACTAACCTACGAGCAGTACTTC. The chain combines TRBV20-1 with TRBJ2-7; 7 nucleotides agree with TRBD2. The CDR3 loop spans 13 amino acids. After removal of 6 bases from V and 2 bases from J, the junction contained 7 bases not matched to a gene. In germline, CDR1 is DFQATT, CDR2 SNEGSKA (reference sequence).

This clonotype came up a few times. The rearrangement uses TRBV5-1 and TRBJ2-5, with 7 bases lining up with TRBD1. The length of the CDR3 is 14 residues. CDR1 and CDR2 (germline): SGHRS, YFSETQ. With 4 bases clipped from V and 2 bases from J, the junction kept 5 bases outside the gene matches. The DNA for the CDR3 is TGCGCCAGCAGCCCCCAGGGACAGCAAGAGACCCAGTACTTC. It yields the protein CASSPQGQQETQYF.

This clonotype appeared a few times. The chain uses TRBV4-3 and TRBJ1-1; tentatively, D is TRBD1 (6 bases). The CDR3 contains 14 residues. Trimming took off 0 bases at V and 12 bases at J, with 17 bases between the two ends. Germline CDR1 LGHNA, CDR2 YSLEER. The CDR3 DNA reads TGCGCCAGCAGCCAAGATCTACAGGGCGGATCGACTTTCTTT. As protein: CASSQDLQGGSTFF.

CDR3 bases: TGCAGTGCTAGAAGTACTAGCGGAACCTACAATGAGCAGTTCTTC. Translated, it gives CSARSTSGTYNEQFF. The rearrangement uses TRBV20-1 and TRBJ2-1; 8 bases line up with TRBD2. This CDR3 has 15 amino acids. Germline V CDR1 and CDR2: DFQATT, SNEGSKA (reference sequence). With V trimmed by 2 bases and J by 2 bases, 5 bases remained unmatched.

The sample holds a few counts of this clonotype. V usage is TRBV27 and J usage is TRBJ2-7; 9 bases are shared with TRBD2. The V gene end was trimmed by 7 bases and the J gene end by 1 base; junction bases not matched to a gene: 8. The CDR3 covers 15 residues. Germline V gene lookup returns CDR1 MNHEY and CDR2 SMNVEV (reference sequence). CDR3 loop: CASTASGVKSYEQYF. The DNA of the CDR3 is TGTGCCAGCACGGCTAGCGGGGTAAAATCCTACGAGCAGTACTTC.

This clonotype has only a few counts. The chain carries TRBV20-1 and TRBJ1-6; D might be TRBD1 (5 bases). The V end lost 3 bases, the J end lost 10 bases, and 13 bases lay between the germline ends. The CDR3 is 13 amino acids. Germline values: CDR1 DFQATT, CDR2 SNEGSKA (reference sequence). The CDR3 sequence: CSARDTPKSPLHF. The CDR3 nucleotides are TGCAGTGCTAGGGACACCCCCAAATCACCCCTCCACTTT.

This clonotype occurred a few times. The chain uses TRBV20-1 and TRBJ2-3, with 8 bases fitting TRBD1. The germline V gene encodes CDR1 DFQATT and CDR2 SNEGSKA (reference sequence). V shed 4 bases and J 5 bases; nucleotides not matched to a gene: 17. CDR3 length: 17 amino acids. The CDR3 sequence: CSATEDRVALVGDTQYF. In DNA form, the CDR3 reads TGCAGTGCTACAGAGGACAGGGTGGCCCTCGTGGGAGATACGCAGTATTTT.

The chain combines TRBV3-1 with TRBJ2-1; D unresolved. Trimming pared 0 bases from V and 10 bases from J, leaving 19 bases between. This CDR3 is built from 16 residues. Germline values: CDR1 LGHDT, CDR2 YNNKEL (reference sequence). The CDR3, as DNA: TGTGCCAGCAGCCAAGATCTCAATTTGGTGATGTACGAGCAGTTCTTC. Its translation is CASSQDLNLVMYEQFF.

A few counts support this clonotype. The chain links TRBV9 to TRBJ2-5; 8 bases agree with TRBD1. Germline CDR1 is SGDLS and CDR2 is YYNGEE. The CDR3 is 14 residues long. V dropped 7 bases and J dropped 5; count of bases not matched to a gene: 10. The CDR3 DNA follows: TGTGCCAGCGGGACAGGTGATTTCTTGGAGACCCAGTACTTC. Residues: CASGTGDFLETQYF.

This clonotype has only a few counts. The chain carries TRBV12-3 or TRBV12-4 and TRBJ2-1; the match to TRBD2 covers 14 bases. The CDR3 is made up of 15 amino acids. With V trimmed by 6 bases and J by 5 bases, 3 bases remained unmatched. CDR3 nucleotides: TGTGCCAGCAGAGGGACTAGCGGGAGCCACAATGAGCAGTTCTTC. It yields the protein CASRGTSGSHNEQFF.